The 24 T cell receptor beta chains in this list originate from one sample, sequenced in a study of cytomegalovirus exposure and HLA in healthy donors. Primers: 60 Vbeta forward and 13 Jbeta reverse. The assay was immunoSEQ multiplex PCR, and TCRdb's table has in-frame clones only and misses some. This sample has about 150,000 clones, with 60% to 85% found just once. Sequenced: PBMCs. Receptors originate from a man between 35 and 55 years old in good health and CMV-seropositive.

This sequence joins TRBV19 and TRBJ2-5; possibly TRBD1 for D (6 bases). The V and J ends lost 3 bases and 4 bases respectively, with 12 bases between them. CDR1 is LNHDA, CDR2 SQIVND, per germline (reference sequence). The CDR3 loop spans 14 amino acids. CDR3 amino acids: CASSMTGVPETQYF. In DNA, the CDR3 is TGTGCCAGTAGTATGACAGGAGTCCCAGAGACCCAGTACTTC. The full variable domain, in which reference TRBV19 and TRBJ2-5 provide the parts outside the CDR3, is DGGITQSPKYLFRKEGQNVTLSCEQNLNHDAMYWYRQDPGQGLRLIYYSQIVNDFQKGDIAEGYSVSREKKESFPLTVTSAQKNPTAFYLCASSMTGVPETQYFGPGTRLLVL.

This clone was detected only a few times. The chain has TRBV6-6 and TRBJ1-1; 7 nucleotides agree with TRBD1. The germline V gene encodes CDR1 MNHNY and CDR2 SVGAGI (reference sequence). The ends lost 6 bases at V and 12 bases at J; junction bases unmatched: 4. This CDR3 has 10 residues. The CDR3 coding sequence is TGTGCCAGCAGAGGACAGGAACCTTTCTTT. Protein sequence: CASRGQEPFF.

The chain is built from TRBV5-5 and TRBJ2-5; 7 positions agree with TRBD2. TRBJ2-7 matches the DNA end more closely, so the J call is doubtful. The germline CDR1 and CDR2 sequences are SGHKS and YYEKEE (reference sequence). This CDR3 has 12 residues. This CDR3 reads CASSWGGYEQYF. CDR3 DNA: TGTGCCAGCAGCTGGGGGGGTTACGAGCAGTACTTC.

The genes are TRBV5-6 and TRBJ2-5; 9 positions match TRBD1. Trimming removed 0 bases from V and 1 base from J; junction bases left unmatched: 7. This CDR3 comprises 17 residues. CDR1 SGHDT and CDR2 YYEEEE come from the germline V gene. CDR3 bases: TGTGCCAGCAGCTTGGTACGGAACAGGGGGCCCCAAGAGACCCAGTACTTC. It is translated as CASSLVRNRGPQETQYF.

The chain employs TRBV21-1 and TRBJ2-3; the table names TRBD1, a call not compared with the DNA. TRBV21-1 is a recognized pseudogene. The CDR3 has 18 residues. CDR3 loop: CATVLQGAGVSDTDTQYF. Written as DNA, the CDR3 is TGTGCCACCGTATTACAGGGGGCTGGCGTGTCGGACACAGATACGCAGTATTTT.

The rearrangement links TRBV2 to TRBJ2-1, with 8 bases fitting TRBD2. The CDR3 extends over 15 amino acids. V gave up 3 bases and J gave up 4 bases; unmatched junction bases: 5. The germline CDR1 and CDR2 sequences are SNHLY and FYNNEI. This CDR3 is CASSDARGEYNEQFF. In DNA, the CDR3 is TGTGCCAGCAGTGACGCGCGGGGGGAATACAATGAGCAGTTCTTC.

Remarks on this clone: Distinct nucleotide sequences in the sample also encode this CDR3. The CDR3 here is CASSQRTGNTEAFF. The DNA of the CDR3 is TGTGCCAGCAGCCAGAGGACAGGAAACACTGAAGCTTTCTTT. V gene TRBV4-2 combines with J gene TRBJ1-1; 7 nucleotides line up with TRBD1. This CDR3 region has 14 residues. CDR1 and CDR2 from the germline V gene are LGHNA and YNFKEQ. Trimming removed 3 bases from V and 2 bases from J; junction bases left unmatched: 3.

The genes are TRBV11-2 and TRBJ2-5, with 7 bases lining up with TRBD2. CDR1 is SGHAT, CDR2 FQNNGV, per germline. The CDR3 spans 12 residues. Trimming took 6 bases from V and 9 from J; bases not matched to a gene: 7. The DNA for the CDR3 is TGTGCCAGCAGTTGGGGGGGGTTGGCCCAGTACTTC. It yields the protein CASSWGGLAQYF.

This clone showed up just a few times. The chain combines TRBV7-9 with TRBJ1-1; D is possibly TRBD1 (6 bases). V lost 5 bases, J lost 1 base, and 11 bases lay in between. Germline CDR1 is SEHNR and CDR2 is FQNEAQ (reference sequence). The CDR3 runs 14 residues. The CDR3 DNA is TGTGCCAGCAGCCCCGAGACAGGGAACACTGAAGCTTTCTTT. Amino acid sequence: CASSPETGNTEAFF.

The V and J genes are TRBV7-2 and TRBJ2-3; weak D call: TRBD2 (6 bases). The CDR3 length is 15 residues. Germline values: CDR1 SGHTA, CDR2 FQGNSA. Trimming stripped 3 bases from V and 2 bases from J, with 12 bases between. Here the CDR3 DNA reads TGTGCCAGCAGCTTCCGGGACTTCCACACAGATACGCAGTATTTT. Amino acid sequence: CASSFRDFHTDTQYF. Full variable domain (rest looked up from reference TRBV7-2 and TRBJ2-3): GAGVSQSPSNKVTEKGKDVELRCDPISGHTALYWYRQSLGQGLEFLIYFQGNSAPDKSGLPSDRFSAERTGGSVSTLTIQRTQQEDSAVYLCASSFRDFHTDTQYFGPGTRLTVL.

J is TRBJ1-1 and V is TRBV10-3; D is unresolved. The CDR3 has 12 residues. Germline CDR1 reads ENHRY; CDR2 reads SYGVKD. The V end was cut by 0 bases, the J end by 5 bases, with 4 bases between. The CDR3 here is CAISESRTEAFF. The CDR3 coding sequence is TGTGCCATCAGTGAGTCGAGGACTGAAGCTTTCTTT.

The table lists this clone with a count of one. This chain joins TRBV11-2 and TRBJ2-1, with TRBD1 as a possible D gene (5 bases). Germline V lookup: CDR1 SGHAT, CDR2 FQNNGV. Trimming removed 2 bases at V and 7 bases at J, with 12 bases between. The CDR3 totals 14 residues. The CDR3 loop is CASSLYRSVNEQFF. For the CDR3, the DNA is TGTGCCAGCAGCTTATACAGGTCCGTTAATGAGCAGTTCTTC.

The rearrangement uses TRBV9 and TRBJ1-2; 9 bases match TRBD1. Trimming at V came to 3 bases and at J to 4 bases, leaving 7 bases not matched to a gene. The CDR3 contains 15 residues. Germline-derived CDR1 and CDR2 are SGDLS and YYNGEE. CDR3 residues: CASSAGQGIGYGYTF. CDR3 nucleotide sequence: TGTGCCAGCAGCGCCGGACAGGGGATTGGCTATGGCTACACCTTC.

The chain employs TRBV30 and TRBJ1-3, with unresolved D. V lost 8 bases to trimming and J lost 0 bases, with 8 bases between them. This CDR3 contains 12 residues. Germline CDR1 GTSNPN, CDR2 SVGIG (reference sequence). The CDR3 nucleotides read TGTGCCCTTAGGAGCTCTGGAAACACCATATATTTT. It encodes CALRSSGNTIYF.

This clone was recorded once. The junction and the germline gene differ at one end; a read error may be behind it. The chain carries TRBV6-1 and TRBJ2-5; D remains ambiguous. The CDR3 totals 12 residues. Germline-derived CDR1 and CDR2 are MNHNS and SASEGT. The CDR3, as DNA: TGTGCCAGCAGTGAAGGTGGAGAGGCCCAGTACTTC. Its protein is CASSEGGEAQYF.

The chain has TRBV7-6 and TRBJ1-3; the D is unclear. The germline V and J ends were trimmed by 5 bases and 8 bases, with 16 bases remaining between them. The germline V gene encodes CDR1 SGHVS and CDR2 FNYEAQ. There are 14 residues in the CDR3. CDR3 coding DNA: TGTGCCAGCAGCACCGGCCTTAGTAGCGACACCATATATTTT. This sequence encodes CASSTGLSSDTIYF.

Worth noting for this clone: The sample holds other DNA sequences that translate to the same CDR3. The J gene is TRBJ1-5, the V gene TRBV9, with no clear D. The V gene's germline CDR1 is SGDLS and CDR2 YYNGEE. This CDR3 spans 14 amino acids. V was clipped by 0 bases and J by 6 bases, with 10 bases between them. The CDR3 DNA is TGTGCCAGCAGCGTAGGGGTAGGAGCTCAGCCCCAGCATTTT. This encodes CASSVGVGAQPQHF.

This clone was observed a handful of times. V is TRBV6-1 and J is TRBJ1-4; TRBD1 matches 7 bases. V was clipped by 6 bases and J by 8 bases; unmatched bases: 9. The germline gives CDR1 MNHNS, CDR2 SASEGT. The CDR3 spans 14 residues. Here the CDR3 DNA reads TGTGCCAGCAGGGGATACAGGGGAGCCGAAAAACTGTTTTTT. This gives the protein CASRGYRGAEKLFF.

V gene TRBV7-9 combines with J gene TRBJ1-1; D might be TRBD1 (5 bases). Trimming took 1 base from V and 4 from J, leaving 10 bases between them. CDR1 is SEHNR, CDR2 FQNEAQ, per germline (reference sequence). The CDR3 is made up of 14 amino acids. The DNA of the CDR3 is TGTGCCAGCAGCTTAGATAGGGGAGGCACTGAAGCTTTCTTT. Its translation: CASSLDRGGTEAFF. Looking up the rest from reference TRBV7-9 and TRBJ1-1 gives the full variable domain: DTGVSQNPRHKITKRGQNVTFRCDPISEHNRLYWYRQTLGQGPEFLTYFQNEAQLEKSRLLSDRFSAERPKGSFSTLEIQRTEQGDSAMYLCASSLDRGGTEAFFGQGTRLTVV.

The CDR3 region has the DNA TGTGCCAGCAGTGAATTAGAAATCTTTTTAGCGGACCTAAATTCCGAGCAGTACTTC. Its translation is CASSELEIFLADLNSEQYF. The chain links TRBV2 to TRBJ2-7, with D possibly TRBD2 on 6 matching bases. There are 19 residues in the CDR3. The V and J ends lost 2 bases and 6 bases respectively, with 29 bases between them. Germline V gene data show CDR1 as SNHLY and CDR2 as FYNNEI.

This chain uses TRBV2 with TRBJ1-1; 7 nucleotides align to TRBD1. V dropped 8 bases and J dropped 0; count of bases not matched to a gene: 18. CDR3 length equals 18 residues. Looked up from germline, CDR1 is SNHLY and CDR2 is FYNNEI. CDR3 loop: CASSRDSPTNTMNTEAFF. The CDR3 region has the DNA TGTGCCAGCTCCCGGGACAGCCCAACCAACACAATGAACACTGAAGCTTTCTTT. The variable domain in full, completed from reference TRBV2 and TRBJ1-1, reads EPEVTQTPSHQVTQMGQEVILRCVPISNHLYFYWYRQILGQKVEFLVSFYNNEISEKSEIFDDQFSVERPDGSNFTLKIRSTKLEDSAMYFCASSRDSPTNTMNTEAFFGQGTRLTVV.

The chain couples TRBV7-9 to TRBJ2-5, with 10 bases that match TRBD2. Germline V gene sequence: CDR1 SEHNR, CDR2 FQNEAQ (reference sequence). With V trimmed by 5 bases and J by 5 bases, 8 bases remained unmatched. This CDR3 has 15 residues. The CDR3 DNA reads TGTGCCAGCAGCGCAGGTAGCGGGAGGTTGGAGACCCAGTACTTC. The encoded protein is CASSAGSGRLETQYF.

The chain uses TRBV4-3 and TRBJ2-7, with no clear D. The CDR3 has 14 residues. V lost 1 base and J 2 bases, leaving 9 bases between the germline ends. Germline V lookup: CDR1 LGHNA, CDR2 YSLEER. The DNA of the CDR3 is TGCGCCAGCAGCCAAGTCTTTCCGGCCTACGAGCAGTACTTC. It translates to CASSQVFPAYEQYF.

The V call is TRBV9, the J call TRBJ2-2, with D maybe TRBD1 (6 bases). CDR1 is SGDLS and CDR2 is YYNGEE in the germline V gene. Trimming removed 3 bases at V and 7 bases at J, with 16 bases between. CDR3 length: 15 residues. This CDR3 reads CASSANRDYDGELFF. In nucleotides, the CDR3 is TGTGCCAGCAGCGCGAACAGGGATTACGACGGGGAGCTGTTTTTT. Using reference TRBV9 and TRBJ2-2 for the parts outside the CDR3, the full variable domain is DSGVTQTPKHLITATGQRVTLRCSPRSGDLSVYWYQQSLDQGLQFLIQYYNGEERAKGNILERFSAQQFPDLHSELNLSSLELGDSALYFCASSANRDYDGELFFGEGSRLTVL.